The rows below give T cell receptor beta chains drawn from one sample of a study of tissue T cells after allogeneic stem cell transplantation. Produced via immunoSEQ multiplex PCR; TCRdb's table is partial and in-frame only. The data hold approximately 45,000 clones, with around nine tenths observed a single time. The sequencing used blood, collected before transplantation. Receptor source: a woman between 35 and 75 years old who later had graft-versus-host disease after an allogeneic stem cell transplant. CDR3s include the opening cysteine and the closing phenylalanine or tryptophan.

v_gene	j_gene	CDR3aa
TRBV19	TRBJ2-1	CASSIGTFDEQFF
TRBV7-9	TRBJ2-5	CASSPRTSVTETQYF
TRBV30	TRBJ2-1	CAWSAPAGGNNEQFF
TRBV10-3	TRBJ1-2	CAISEVQGAEGYTF
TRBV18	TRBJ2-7	CASSPTDFGHYEQYF
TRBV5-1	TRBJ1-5	CASSPGGTDNQPQHF
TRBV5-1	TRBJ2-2	CASRMAGASTGELFF
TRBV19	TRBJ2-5	CASSIRGGYQETQYF
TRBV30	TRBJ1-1	CAWGVTGRRTNTEAFF
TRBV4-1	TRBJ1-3	CASSPDQGSGNTIYF
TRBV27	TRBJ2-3	CASAIQGISTDTQYF
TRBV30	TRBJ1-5	CAWSAGSVQPQHF
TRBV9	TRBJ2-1	CASSSTSTYNEQFF
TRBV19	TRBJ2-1	CASSMTGRSSYNEQFF
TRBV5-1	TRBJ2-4	CASSLERVAKNIQYF
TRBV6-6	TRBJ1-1	CASSYSPTHGTEAFF
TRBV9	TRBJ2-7	CASSVGLGQPYEQYF
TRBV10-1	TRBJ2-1	CASSIIAGDNEQFF
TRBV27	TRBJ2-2	CASSFSGVVRTGELFF
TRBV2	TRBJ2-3	CASSEAPGTDTQYF
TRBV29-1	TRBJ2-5	CSAIRGTGGRETQYF
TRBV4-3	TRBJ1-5	CASSQDVQGGNQPQHF
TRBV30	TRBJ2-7	CAWSVPGPYEQYF
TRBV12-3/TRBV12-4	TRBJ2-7	CASSLGGGEQYF
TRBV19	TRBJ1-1	CASSQGSTEAFF
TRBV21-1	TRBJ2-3	CASSKLLLAGGDTDTQYF
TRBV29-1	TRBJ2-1	CSVLGGHSSYNEQFF